The source of this TCR beta chain is a study of cytomegalovirus exposure and HLA in healthy donors. Study-wide points: Researchers counted around 180 TCR beta chains as cytomegalovirus-associated. Rare sequences made up most TCRs, while some public TCRs were found in many donors.

A word on this clone: Its antigen is as yet unknown.

Sequencing used immunoSEQ multiplex PCR; TCRdb keeps in-frame clones, though not all of them. The sample contains approximately 230,000 clones, about 90% of which appear only once. The CDR3 has 12 residues. Looked up from germline, CDR1 is SNHLY and CDR2 is FYNNEI. The V end was cut by 4 bases, the J end by 10 bases, with 12 bases between. The sequenced sample consisted of PBMCs. The chain has TRBV2 and TRBJ2-3, with D tentatively TRBD2 (5 bases). This TCR was sampled from a young man in good health and CMV-seropositive. The CDR3 region has the DNA TGTGCCAGCAGTGGGACGGGGTTGGCGCAGTATTTT. Translated, it gives CASSGTGLAQYF.